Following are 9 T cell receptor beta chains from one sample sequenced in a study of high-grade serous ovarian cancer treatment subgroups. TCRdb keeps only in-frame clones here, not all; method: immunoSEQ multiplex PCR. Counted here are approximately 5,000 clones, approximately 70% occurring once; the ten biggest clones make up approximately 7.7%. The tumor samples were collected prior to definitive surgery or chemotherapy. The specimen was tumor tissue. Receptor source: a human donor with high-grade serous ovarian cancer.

CDR3 loop: CASSLAGYYNEQFF. The DNA of the CDR3 is TGTGCCAGCAGTCTAGCGGGGTACTACAATGAGCAGTTCTTC. The chain links TRBV25-1 to TRBJ2-1, with 9 bases lining up with TRBD2. Germline lookup yields CDR1 MGHDK and CDR2 SYGVNS. V shed 5 bases and J 3 bases; nucleotides not matched to a gene: 2. The CDR3 is 14 residues long.

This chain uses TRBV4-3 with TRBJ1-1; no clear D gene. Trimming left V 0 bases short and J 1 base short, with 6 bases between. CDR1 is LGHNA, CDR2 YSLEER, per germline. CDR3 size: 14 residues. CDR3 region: CASSQDRWNTEAFF. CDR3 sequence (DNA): TGCGCCAGCAGCCAAGATCGGTGGAACACTGAAGCTTTCTTT.

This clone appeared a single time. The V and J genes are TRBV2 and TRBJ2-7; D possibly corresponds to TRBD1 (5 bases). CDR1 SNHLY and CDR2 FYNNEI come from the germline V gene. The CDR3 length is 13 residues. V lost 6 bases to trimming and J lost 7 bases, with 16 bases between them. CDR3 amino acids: CASRETAQREQYF. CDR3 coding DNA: TGTGCCAGCAGGGAGACAGCTCAAAGGGAGCAGTACTTC.

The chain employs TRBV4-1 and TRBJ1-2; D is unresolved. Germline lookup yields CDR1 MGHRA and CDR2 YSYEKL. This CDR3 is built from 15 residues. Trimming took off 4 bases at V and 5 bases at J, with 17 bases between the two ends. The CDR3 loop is CASSLHPGDDYGYTF. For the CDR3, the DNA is TGCGCCAGCAGCCTTCATCCCGGGGATGATTATGGCTACACCTTC.

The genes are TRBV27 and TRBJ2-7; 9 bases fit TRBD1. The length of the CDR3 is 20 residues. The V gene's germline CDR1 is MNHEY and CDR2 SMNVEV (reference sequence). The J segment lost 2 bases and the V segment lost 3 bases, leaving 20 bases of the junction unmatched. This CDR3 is CASSFRPGQGLIVNPYEQYF. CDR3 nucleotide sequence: TGTGCCAGCAGTTTTCGCCCGGGACAGGGTTTAATAGTCAACCCCTACGAGCAGTACTTC.

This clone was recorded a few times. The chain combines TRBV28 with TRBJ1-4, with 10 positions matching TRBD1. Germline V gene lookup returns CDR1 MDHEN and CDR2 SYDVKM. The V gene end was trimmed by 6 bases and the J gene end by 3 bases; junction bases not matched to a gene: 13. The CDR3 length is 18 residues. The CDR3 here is CASRYTIGTGAPNEKLFF. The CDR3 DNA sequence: TGTGCCAGCAGATACACCATCGGGACAGGGGCGCCTAATGAAAAACTGTTTTTT.

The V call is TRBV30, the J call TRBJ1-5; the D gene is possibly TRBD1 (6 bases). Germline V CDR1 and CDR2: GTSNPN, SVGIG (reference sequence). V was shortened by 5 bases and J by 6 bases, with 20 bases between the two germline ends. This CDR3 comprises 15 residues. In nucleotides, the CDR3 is TGTGCCTGGTCCCCGCGCGGAGGGGGAGGTCAGCCCCAGCATTTT. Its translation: CAWSPRGGGGQPQHF.

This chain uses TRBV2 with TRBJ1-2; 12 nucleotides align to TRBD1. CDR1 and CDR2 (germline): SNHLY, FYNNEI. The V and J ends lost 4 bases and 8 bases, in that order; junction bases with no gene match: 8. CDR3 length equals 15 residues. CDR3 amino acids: CASSGRGTGGLGYTF. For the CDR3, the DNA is TGTGCCAGCAGTGGTCGGGGGACAGGGGGCTTAGGCTACACCTTC.

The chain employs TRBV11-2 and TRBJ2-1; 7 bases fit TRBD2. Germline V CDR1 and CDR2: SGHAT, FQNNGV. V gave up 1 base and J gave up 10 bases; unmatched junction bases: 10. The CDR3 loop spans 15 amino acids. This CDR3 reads CASSLGVASGTEQFF. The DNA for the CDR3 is TGTGCCAGCAGCTTAGGAGTGGCTAGCGGAACCGAGCAGTTCTTC.